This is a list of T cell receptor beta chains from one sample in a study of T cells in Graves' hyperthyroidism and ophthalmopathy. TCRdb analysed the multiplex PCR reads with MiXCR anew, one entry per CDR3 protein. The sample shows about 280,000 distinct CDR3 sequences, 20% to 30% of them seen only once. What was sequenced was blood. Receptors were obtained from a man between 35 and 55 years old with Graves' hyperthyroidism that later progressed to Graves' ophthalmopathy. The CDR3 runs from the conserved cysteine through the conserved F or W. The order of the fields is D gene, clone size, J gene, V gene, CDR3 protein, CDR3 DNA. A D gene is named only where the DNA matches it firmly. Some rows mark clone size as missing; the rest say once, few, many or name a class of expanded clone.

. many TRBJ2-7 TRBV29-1 CSVEQWTGRVSSEQYF TGCAGCGTTGAACAATGGACAGGGAGGGTTTCGAGCGAGCAGTACTTC
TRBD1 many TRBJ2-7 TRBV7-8 CASSPGTGFYEQYF TGTGCCAGCAGTCCCGGGACAGGGTTCTACGAGCAGTACTTC
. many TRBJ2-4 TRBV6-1 CASSPWGENIQYF TGTGCCAGCTCCCCGTGGGGGGAAAACATTCAGTACTTC
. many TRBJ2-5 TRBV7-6 CASSVLALETQYF TGTGCCAGCAGCGTACTAGCTCTGGAGACCCAGTACTTC
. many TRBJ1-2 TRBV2 CASSGATPLSGYTF TGTGCCAGCAGTGGGGCCACCCCCCTCTCTGGCTACACCTTC
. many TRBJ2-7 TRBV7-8 CASSPERFPNYEQYF TGTGCCAGCAGCCCAGAAAGGTTCCCCAATTACGAGCAGTACTTC
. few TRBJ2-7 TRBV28 CASQSNNLSEQYF TGTGCCAGCCAATCGAACAATTTGAGCGAGCAGTACTTC
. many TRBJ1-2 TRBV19 CASSQGRGGYGYTF TGTGCCAGTAGTCAGGGGCGCGGTGGCTATGGCTACACCTTC
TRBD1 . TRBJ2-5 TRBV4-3 CATQQTGGLGETQYF TGCGCCACTCAGCAGACAGGGGGCTTGGGAGAGACCCAGTACTTC
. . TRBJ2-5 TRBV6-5 CASSFLSISETQYF TGTGCCAGCAGTTTTCTTTCTATATCAGAGACCCAGTACTTC
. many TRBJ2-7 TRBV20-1 CSAPSAATDTYEQYF TGCAGTGCTCCCTCCGCCGCTACCGACACCTACGAGCAGTACTTC
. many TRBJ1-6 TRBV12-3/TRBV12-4 CASRMGGHSGSPLHF TGTGCCAGCAGAATGGGGGGACATTCCGGTTCACCCCTCCACTTT
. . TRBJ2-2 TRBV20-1 CSAIRAAAENTGELFF TGCAGTGCCATCCGGGCTGCGGCGGAGAACACCGGGGAGCTGTTTTTT
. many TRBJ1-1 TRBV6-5 CASSYDGEAFF TGTGCCAGCAGTTACGACGGTGAAGCTTTCTTT
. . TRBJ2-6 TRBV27 CASSLYPGHPGTRANVLTF TGTGCCAGCAGTTTATACCCTGGACATCCCGGCACGAGGGCCAACGTCCTGACTTTC
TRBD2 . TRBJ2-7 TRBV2 CASEGVAGDIYEQYF TGTGCCAGCGAAGGGGTAGCGGGAGACATCTACGAGCAGTACTTC
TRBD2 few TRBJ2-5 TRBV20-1 CSAHTSEETQYF TGCAGTGCTCATACTAGCGAAGAGACCCAGTACTTC
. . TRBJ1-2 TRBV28 CASSFLLRDYGYTF TGTGCCAGCAGTTTCCTCCTGAGGGACTATGGCTACACCTTC
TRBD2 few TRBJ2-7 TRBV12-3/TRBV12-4 CASCLAGVDEQYF TGTGCCAGCTGTCTAGCGGGAGTCGATGAGCAGTACTTC
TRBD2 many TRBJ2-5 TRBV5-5 CASSSGDREETQYF TGTGCCAGCAGCAGCGGGGACCGGGAAGAGACCCAGTACTTC
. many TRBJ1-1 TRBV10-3 CAISESDTHTEAFF TGTGCCATCAGTGAGTCGGACACTCACACTGAAGCTTTCTTT
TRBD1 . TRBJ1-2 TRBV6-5 CASSYSTGDRSGGYTF TGTGCCAGCAGTTACTCGACTGGGGACAGGTCGGGCGGCTACACCTTC